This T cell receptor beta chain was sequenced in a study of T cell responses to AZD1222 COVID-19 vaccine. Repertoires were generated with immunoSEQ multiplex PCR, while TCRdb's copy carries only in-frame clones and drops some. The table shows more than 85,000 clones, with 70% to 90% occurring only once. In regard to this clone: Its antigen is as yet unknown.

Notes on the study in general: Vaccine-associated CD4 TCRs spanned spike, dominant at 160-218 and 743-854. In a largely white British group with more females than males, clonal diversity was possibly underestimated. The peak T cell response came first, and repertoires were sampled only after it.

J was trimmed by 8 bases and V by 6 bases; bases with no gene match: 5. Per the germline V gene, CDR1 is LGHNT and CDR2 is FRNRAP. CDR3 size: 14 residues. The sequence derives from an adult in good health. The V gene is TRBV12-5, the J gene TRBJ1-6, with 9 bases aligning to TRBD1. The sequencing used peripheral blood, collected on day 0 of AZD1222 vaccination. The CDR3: CASGPQGADSPLHF. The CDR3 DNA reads TGTGCTAGTGGGCCACAGGGGGCGGATTCACCCCTCCACTTT. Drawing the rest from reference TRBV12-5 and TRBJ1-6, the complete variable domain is DARVTQTPRHKVTEMGQEVTMRCQPILGHNTVFWYRQTMMQGLELLAYFRNRAPLDDSGMPKDRFSAEMPDATLATLKIQPSEPRDSAVYFCASGPQGADSPLHFGNGTRLTVT.